This T cell receptor (beta chain) was retrieved from a study of T cell responses to AZD1222 COVID-19 vaccine. The overall study: Pooled samples include second doses given at about 4 or 12 weeks. Notes on the study in general: Mapped onto spike, vaccine-associated CD4 TCRs spanned it and were dominant at 160-218 and 743-854.

The CDR3 is 13 amino acids. CDR1 is LNHDA and CDR2 is SQIVND in the germline V gene (reference sequence). V gave up 5 bases and J gave up 4 bases; unmatched junction bases: 3. Data came from immunoSEQ multiplex PCR; TCRdb stores just in-frame clones and leaves some out. Here the sample spans roughly 76,000 clones, around 86% being singletons. A remark on this clone: What it binds is not known.

This chain links TRBV19 with TRBJ1-2; TRBD1 aligns across 8 bases. Sequencing used peripheral blood, obtained on day 0 of AZD1222 vaccination. The receptor was isolated from an adult in good health. The CDR3 coding sequence is TGTGCCAGTAGTCAGGGGGCGACCTATGGCTACACCTTC. It is translated as CASSQGATYGYTF. Supplemented by reference TRBV19 and TRBJ1-2, the full variable domain reads DGGITQSPKYLFRKEGQNVTLSCEQNLNHDAMYWYRQDPGQGLRLIYYSQIVNDFQKGDIAEGYSVSREKKESFPLTVTSAQKNPTAFYLCASSQGATYGYTFGSGTRLTVV.